One and the same sample provided the 17 T cell receptor beta chains below, sequenced in a study of technical replicates of blood from a handful of donors. Measured with immunoSEQ multiplex PCR; TCRdb has only the in-frame clones, and not every one. The sample contains under 85,000 clones, approximately 97% of which appear only once. Sequencing was carried out using T cells isolated from PBMCs. The receptor set was obtained from a human donor in good health.

This clone was counted a single time. J is TRBJ1-4 and V is TRBV9; 9 nucleotides align to TRBD1. V dropped 3 bases and J dropped 4; count of bases not matched to a gene: 4. CDR1 and CDR2 from the germline V gene are SGDLS and YYNGEE. The CDR3 has 15 amino acids. CDR3 sequence reads: CASSALGQGNEKLFF. In DNA form, the CDR3 reads TGTGCCAGCAGCGCACTGGGACAGGGTAATGAAAAACTGTTTTTT.

The chain couples TRBV11-2 to TRBJ2-7, with TRBD2 identical over 8 bases. Germline loops: CDR1 SGHAT, CDR2 FQNNGV. After removal of 0 bases from V and 1 base from J, the junction contained 2 bases not matched to a gene. This CDR3 has 15 residues. The CDR3 coding sequence is TGTGCCAGCAGCTTAGACGTAGCGGGGTCCTACGAGCAGTACTTC. This encodes CASSLDVAGSYEQYF.

This chain links TRBV7-3 with TRBJ2-7; 13 positions match TRBD2. V shed 0 bases and J 5 bases; nucleotides not matched to a gene: 7. The CDR3 is made up of 17 amino acids. Germline CDR1 and CDR2: SGHTA and FQGTGA. The CDR3 reads CASSLTRSGLAGDEQYF. The CDR3 DNA reads TGTGCCAGCAGCTTAACAAGGTCTGGACTAGCGGGAGACGAGCAGTACTTC.

The chain has TRBV2 and TRBJ2-2; tentative D call: TRBD1 (6 bases). There are 15 residues in the CDR3. In germline, CDR1 is SNHLY, CDR2 FYNNEI. The germline V and J ends were trimmed by 4 bases and 4 bases, with 13 bases remaining between them. CDR3 sequence (DNA): TGTGCCAGCAGTGCAGACAGGTTTTTCACCGGGGAGCTGTTTTTT. As protein: CASSADRFFTGELFF.

The chain recombines TRBV7-2 with TRBJ2-7, with TRBD1 matching 11 bases. Germline CDR1 is SGHTA and CDR2 is FQGNSA. CDR3 length: 14 residues. The junction had 0 bases not matched to a gene; V was cut back by 4 bases and J by 1 base. This chain's CDR3 is CASSWDRGSYEQYF. DNA for the CDR3: TGTGCCAGCAGCTGGGACAGGGGGTCCTACGAGCAGTACTTC.

The V and J genes are TRBV7-7 and TRBJ2-2; the D is unclear. CDR1 is SSHAT, CDR2 FNYEAQ, per germline (reference sequence). This CDR3 is built from 12 residues. The V gene lost 4 bases and the J gene lost 5 bases, with 5 bases spanning the gap. The CDR3, as DNA: TGTGCCAGCAGCTCCATGACCGGGGAGCTGTTTTTT. This sequence encodes CASSSMTGELFF.

The chain carries TRBV29-1 and TRBJ1-1; D remains ambiguous. CDR1 and CDR2 from the germline V gene are SQVTM and ANQGSEA. The V gene lost 7 bases and the J gene lost 0 bases, with 6 bases spanning the gap. CDR3 length: 11 amino acids. CDR3 nucleotides: TGCAGCGGGGAGTTGAACACTGAAGCTTTCTTT. Its translation: CSGELNTEAFF. Complete variable domain (other parts from reference TRBV29-1 and TRBJ1-1): SAVISQKPSRDICQRGTSLTIQCQVDSQVTMMFWYRQQPGQSLTLIATANQGSEATYESGFVIDKFPISRPNLTFSTLTVSNMSPEDSSIYLCSGELNTEAFFGQGTRLTVV.

J is TRBJ2-3 and V is TRBV19, with D perhaps matching TRBD1 (7 bases). The CDR3 extends over 12 amino acids. Trimming took off 6 bases at V and 6 bases at J, with 10 bases between the two ends. CDR1 and CDR2 from the germline V gene are LNHDA and SQIVND (reference sequence). For the CDR3, the DNA is TGTGCCAGTAGGTCAGGGGGGGATACGCAGTATTTT. Its translation is CASRSGGDTQYF.

The chain carries TRBV9 and TRBJ2-3; TRBD2 matches 8 bases. Germline lookup yields CDR1 SGDLS and CDR2 YYNGEE. After removal of 0 bases from V and 4 bases from J, the junction contained 7 bases not matched to a gene. The CDR3 runs to 16 residues. In DNA, the CDR3 is TGTGCCAGCAGCGTAGTAAGTAGCGGGGTTGCAGATACGCAGTATTTT. The encoded protein is CASSVVSSGVADTQYF. The entire variable domain, with the rest obtained from reference TRBV9 and TRBJ2-3, is as follows: DSGVTQTPKHLITATGQRVTLRCSPRSGDLSVYWYQQSLDQGLQFLIQYYNGEERAKGNILERFSAQQFPDLHSELNLSSLELGDSALYFCASSVVSSGVADTQYFGPGTRLTVL.

The chain joins TRBV9 to TRBJ2-1; 7 bases are a match to TRBD2. The CDR3 is made up of 16 amino acids. With V trimmed by 6 bases and J by 8 bases, 17 bases remained unmatched. In germline, CDR1 is SGDLS, CDR2 YYNGEE. CDR3 protein: CASTESLTSQVDEQFF. Written as DNA, the CDR3 is TGTGCCAGCACCGAAAGCCTGACTAGCCAGGTCGATGAGCAGTTCTTC.

The CDR3 is CASSSWDRGLYGYTF. The CDR3 DNA follows: TGTGCCAGCAGTTCTTGGGACAGGGGTCTCTATGGCTACACCTTC. The chain has TRBV27 and TRBJ1-2, with 10 bases identical to TRBD1. The CDR3 contains 15 residues. Germline loops: CDR1 MNHEY, CDR2 SMNVEV (reference sequence). J gave up 4 bases and V 4 bases, and 6 bases lay outside the gene matches.

The chain combines TRBV7-9 with TRBJ2-5, with 10 bases identical to TRBD2. The V and J ends lost 5 bases and 5 bases, in that order; junction bases with no gene match: 5. CDR3 length: 14 amino acids. Germline V gives CDR1 SEHNR, CDR2 FQNEAQ (reference sequence). The CDR3 DNA is TGTGCCAGCAGCCCTAGCGGGAGTGGGGAGACCCAGTACTTC. Translating gives CASSPSGSGETQYF.

The V call is TRBV7-2, the J call TRBJ1-1; D uncertain. CDR3 length equals 15 residues. V was trimmed by 1 base and J by 4 bases, leaving 13 bases between them. CDR1 SGHTA and CDR2 FQGNSA come from the germline V gene. The CDR3 DNA reads as TGTGCCAGCAGCTTAGAGGCGAGGGCTGGCACTGAAGCTTTCTTT. This codes for CASSLEARAGTEAFF.

This chain links TRBV9 with TRBJ2-1; 13 bases are shared with TRBD2. CDR1 SGDLS and CDR2 YYNGEE come from the germline V gene. The CDR3 loop spans 16 amino acids. V lost 3 bases and J lost 0; bases outside the gene matches: 0. For the CDR3, the DNA is TGTGCCAGCAGCGGGACTAGCGGGAGCTCCTACAATGAGCAGTTCTTC. Translating it yields CASSGTSGSSYNEQFF.

V usage is TRBV2 and J usage is TRBJ1-2; 11 bases match TRBD1. Germline CDR1 is SNHLY and CDR2 is FYNNEI. The CDR3 sequence is 15 residues long. V dropped 3 bases and J dropped 7; count of bases not matched to a gene: 7. CDR3 coding DNA: TGTGCCAGCAGTGAGAGGACAGGGGGCCATGGTGGCTACACCTTC. Translation: CASSERTGGHGGYTF.

The V and J genes are TRBV5-4 and TRBJ2-5, with 8 bases that match TRBD1. The germline gives CDR1 SGHNT, CDR2 YYREEE (reference sequence). The ends lost 1 base at V and 4 bases at J; junction bases unmatched: 6. The CDR3 loop spans 15 amino acids. This CDR3 reads CASSLSPGGLETQYF. CDR3 coding DNA: TGTGCCAGCAGCTTGAGCCCAGGGGGCCTAGAGACCCAGTACTTC.

The chain recombines TRBV30 with TRBJ1-1, with D possibly matching TRBD1 (5 bases). The length of the CDR3 is 12 residues. V shed 5 bases and J shed 3 bases, with 10 bases lying between them. Germline V gene sequence: CDR1 GTSNPN, CDR2 SVGIG (reference sequence). The CDR3, as DNA: TGTGCCTGGGGGGGGAGGGACACTGAAGCTTTCTTT. Amino acids: CAWGGRDTEAFF.